A single sample gave rise to the 7 T cell receptor beta chains below, sequenced in a study of cytomegalovirus exposure and HLA in healthy donors (dated 2017 in TCRdb). Library preparation used the immunoSEQ multiplex PCR assay. For the multiplex PCR, a mixture combining 60 forward primers for TCR Vbeta segments and 13 reverse primers for TCR Jbeta segments was used. In TCRdb, the immuneACCESS table is reduced to in-frame sequences with V and J assigned. These tables do not hold every clone; where another copy was compared, an unresolved V gene accounts for under half, and the others remain unexplained. The sample data list about 150,000 clones, and approximately 84% of these were observed just once. The ten largest clones take up around 2.5% of the sample. The sequencing input was PBMCs. The receptor set was obtained from a man aged 25-40 years in good health and CMV-seropositive.

Only one count was recorded for this clone. V and J are TRBV2 and TRBJ2-7; maybe TRBD1 (6 bases). This CDR3 is built from 16 residues. Trimming stripped 6 bases from V and 3 bases from J, with 21 bases between. Germline-derived CDR1 and CDR2 are SNHLY and FYNNEI. CDR3 nucleotides: TGTGCCAGCAGCACTGGTCCGGGACACCTGGGCTACGAGCAGTACGTC. Protein: CASSTGPGHLGYEQYV.

The V call is TRBV6-1, the J call TRBJ1-1; D is unclear. This CDR3 is built from 11 residues. The germline V gene has CDR1 MNHNS and CDR2 SASEGT. Trimming shortened V by 4 bases and J by 7 bases, and 7 bases separated the two germline ends. The CDR3 bases are TGTGCCAGCAGTGTGAGATATGAAGCTTTCTTT. Protein sequence: CASSVRYEAFF.

Comment on this clone: A read error may account for a junction end that differs from germline. The rearrangement uses TRBV7-7 and TRBJ2-1; TRBD2 matches 8 bases. The CDR3 is made up of 17 amino acids. Germline V gene sequence: CDR1 SSHAT, CDR2 FNYEAQ (reference sequence). CDR3 amino acids: CASSRTSILSSYNEQFF. The CDR3 nucleotides are TGTGCTAGCAGCCGGACTAGCATCCTGAGCTCCTACAATGAGCAGTTCTTC.

This chain connects TRBV19 to TRBJ2-5; 12 bases fit TRBD2. From germline, CDR1 is LNHDA and CDR2 SQIVND (reference sequence). The J segment lost 1 base and the V segment lost 5 bases, leaving 5 bases of the junction unmatched. This CDR3 comprises 16 residues. CDR3 nucleotides: TGTGCCAGTAGTCTCCGGACTAGCGGGGCCCAAGAGACCCAGTACTTC. It codes for CASSLRTSGAQETQYF.

The gene calls are TRBV7-6 and TRBJ1-1; D gene unclear. CDR1 and CDR2 from the germline V gene are SGHVS and FNYEAQ. Trimming removed 2 bases from V and 1 base from J, with 8 bases in between. This CDR3 is 14 amino acids long. Written as DNA, the CDR3 is TGTGCCAGCAGCTTAAACAGTGAGAACACTGAAGCTTTCTTT. Its protein is CASSLNSENTEAFF.

The rearrangement links TRBV19 to TRBJ2-1; possibly TRBD2 for D (6 bases). Germline V gene sequence: CDR1 LNHDA, CDR2 SQIVND (reference sequence). CDR3 length: 16 residues. With 4 bases removed from V and 11 bases from J, the gap between germline ends came to 24 bases. The CDR3 coding sequence is TGTGCCAGTAGTACGACACGCTTCCGGGACTCGGGCCAGCAGTTCTTC. Protein product: CASSTTRFRDSGQQFF.

The V call is TRBV27, the J call TRBJ2-1; 8 bases match TRBD1. Per the germline V gene, CDR1 is MNHEY and CDR2 is SMNVEV (reference sequence). V was pared by 5 bases and J by 3 bases, with 3 bases of the junction left unmatched. The CDR3 consists of 14 residues. CDR3 in amino acids: CASSTGQVYNEQFF. Here the CDR3 DNA reads TGTGCCAGCAGTACGGGACAGGTCTACAATGAGCAGTTCTTC.